The clone carrying this TCR beta chain has a single count. Cohort placement rested on clinical history that participants reported themselves. The entry originates in a study of blood T cell repertoires in COVID-19. Study details: Material from acute and convalescent COVID-19 was sourced from the United States, Italy and Spain. In each case, the material was cDNA or gDNA derived from T cells, B-cell-depleted T cells, or PBMCs.

Original handling: Counts of nucleated cells, estimated from reference gene primer amplification, were obtained. Clones were read by immunoSEQ multiplex PCR, and TCRdb kept only the in-frame ones, dropping some. V, J and clone size reflect that table, while D and trimming were determined from the DNA. The table has about 400,000 clones, about 90% seen once. Sequencing was done on a sample of PBMCs or T cells enriched from blood (not recorded which). This receptor was identified in a woman aged 30 to 39 who had recovered from COVID-19.

CDR3 region: CASSLSNTGHTEAFF. The CDR3 nucleotides read TGTGCCAGCAGTTTATCGAATACAGGGCACACTGAAGCTTTCTTT. The J gene is TRBJ1-1, the V gene TRBV27, with a weak D call TRBD1 (6 bases). CDR1 MNHEY and CDR2 SMNVEV come from the germline V gene (reference sequence). CDR3 length: 15 amino acids. Trimming took 0 bases from V and 3 from J, leaving 11 bases between them.